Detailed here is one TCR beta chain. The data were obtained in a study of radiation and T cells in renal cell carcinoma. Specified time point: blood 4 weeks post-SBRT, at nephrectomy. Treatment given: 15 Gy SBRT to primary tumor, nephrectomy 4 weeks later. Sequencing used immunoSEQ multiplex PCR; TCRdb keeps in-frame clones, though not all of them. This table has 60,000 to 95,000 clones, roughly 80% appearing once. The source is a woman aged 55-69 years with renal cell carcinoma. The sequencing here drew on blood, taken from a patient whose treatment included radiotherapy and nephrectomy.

The CDR3 here is CASREDGPKETQYF. The CDR3 region has the DNA TGTGCCAGCAGGGAGGACGGCCCAAAAGAGACCCAGTACTTC. This chain links TRBV2 with TRBJ2-5, with D perhaps matching TRBD2 (5 bases). The CDR3 is 14 amino acids. The germline V and J ends were trimmed by 6 bases and 3 bases, with 14 bases remaining between them. Germline V gives CDR1 SNHLY, CDR2 FYNNEI.